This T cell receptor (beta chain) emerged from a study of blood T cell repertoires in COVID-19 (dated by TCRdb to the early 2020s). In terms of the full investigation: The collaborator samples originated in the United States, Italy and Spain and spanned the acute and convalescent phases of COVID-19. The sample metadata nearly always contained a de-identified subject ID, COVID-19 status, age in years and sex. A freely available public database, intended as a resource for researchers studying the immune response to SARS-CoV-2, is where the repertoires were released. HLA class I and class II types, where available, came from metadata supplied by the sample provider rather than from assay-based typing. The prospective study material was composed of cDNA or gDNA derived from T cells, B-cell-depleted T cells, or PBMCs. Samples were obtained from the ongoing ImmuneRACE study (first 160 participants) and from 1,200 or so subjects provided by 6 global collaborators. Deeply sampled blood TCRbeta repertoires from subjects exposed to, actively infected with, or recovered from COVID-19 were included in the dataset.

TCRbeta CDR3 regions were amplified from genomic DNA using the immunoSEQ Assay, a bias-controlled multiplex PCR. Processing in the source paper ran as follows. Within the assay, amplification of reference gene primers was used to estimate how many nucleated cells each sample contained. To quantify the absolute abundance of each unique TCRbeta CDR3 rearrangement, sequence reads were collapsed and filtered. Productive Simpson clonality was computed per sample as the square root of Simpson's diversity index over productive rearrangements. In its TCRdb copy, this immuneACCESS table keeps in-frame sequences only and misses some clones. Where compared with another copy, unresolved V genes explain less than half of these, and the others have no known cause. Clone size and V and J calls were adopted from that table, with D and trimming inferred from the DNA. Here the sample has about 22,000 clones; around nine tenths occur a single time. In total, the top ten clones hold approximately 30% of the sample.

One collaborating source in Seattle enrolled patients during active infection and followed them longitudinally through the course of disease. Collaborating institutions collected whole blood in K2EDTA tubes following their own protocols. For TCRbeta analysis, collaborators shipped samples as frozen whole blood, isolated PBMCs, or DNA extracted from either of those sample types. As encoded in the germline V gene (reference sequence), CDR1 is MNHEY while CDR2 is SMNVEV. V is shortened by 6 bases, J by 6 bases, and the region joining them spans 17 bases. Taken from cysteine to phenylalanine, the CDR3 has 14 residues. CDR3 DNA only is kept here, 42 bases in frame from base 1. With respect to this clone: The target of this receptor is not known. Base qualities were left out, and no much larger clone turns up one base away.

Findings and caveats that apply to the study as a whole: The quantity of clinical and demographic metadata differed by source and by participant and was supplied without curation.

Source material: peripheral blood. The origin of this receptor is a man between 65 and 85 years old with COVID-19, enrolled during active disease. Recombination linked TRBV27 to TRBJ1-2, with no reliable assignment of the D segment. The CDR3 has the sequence CASSLTAAFHGYTF. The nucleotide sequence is TGTGCCAGCAGCCTAACAGCCGCCTTCCATGGCTACACCTTC.